The next 32 T cell receptor beta chains were all read from a single sample in a study of T cell repertoires in cytomegalovirus infection. TCRdb processed the reads anew with MiXCR; each CDR3 protein has one entry. The top ten clones hold about 14% of a sample with more than 200,000 distinct CDR3 sequences, around 9% of them seen once. The material sequenced was PBMCs. The receptors come from a human donor in good health (CMV status not recorded). Some clones in this sample may be carry-over from other donors' samples.

The CDR3 sequence is CASSGGRASGELFF. In DNA form, the CDR3 reads TGTGCCAGCAGCGGGGGGCGGGCCTCCGGGGAGCTGTTTTTT. V and J are TRBV5-5 and TRBJ2-2, with D possibly called TRBD1 or TRBD2 (6 bases each). The length of the CDR3 is 14 residues. With 4 bases removed from V and 6 bases from J, the gap between germline ends came to 13 bases. Germline CDR1 is SGHKS and CDR2 is YYEKEE (reference sequence). Supplemented by reference TRBV5-5 and TRBJ2-2, the full variable domain reads DAGVTQSPTHLIKTRGQQVTLRCSPISGHKSVSWYQQVLGQGPQFIFQYYEKEERGRGNFPDRFSARQFPNYSSELNVNALLLGDSALYLCASSGGRASGELFFGEGSRLTVL.

This clonotype was picked up many times. V is TRBV7-2 and J is TRBJ2-7, with 8 bases lining up with TRBD2. This CDR3 region has 16 residues. CDR1 is SGHTA, CDR2 FQGNSA, per germline. The V and J ends lost 7 bases and 0 bases, in that order; junction bases with no gene match: 11. The CDR3 reads CASTLGAGGYSYEQYF. CDR3 coding DNA: TGTGCCAGCACCTTGGGGGCGGGGGGTTACTCCTACGAGCAGTACTTC.

There are a few counts of this clonotype. This sequence joins TRBV4-1 and TRBJ2-1; weak D call: TRBD2 (5 bases). V lost 2 bases and J 7 bases, leaving 9 bases between the germline ends. Germline V lookup: CDR1 MGHRA, CDR2 YSYEKL. The CDR3 loop spans 13 amino acids. CDR3 residues: CASSQQDWNEQFF. In DNA, the CDR3 is TGCGCCAGCAGCCAACAGGACTGGAATGAGCAGTTCTTC.

The sample holds many counts of this clonotype. The chain has TRBV5-5 and TRBJ2-2; 15 bases fit TRBD2. CDR1 is SGHKS and CDR2 is YYEKEE in the germline V gene (reference sequence). The CDR3 length is 17 residues. Trimming cost V 5 bases and J 4 bases; bases outside gene matches: 6. Here the CDR3 reads CASRQGLAGGSTGELFF. The DNA of the CDR3 is TGTGCCAGCAGACAAGGACTAGCGGGGGGGAGCACCGGGGAGCTGTTTTTT. Using reference TRBV5-5 and TRBJ2-2 for the parts outside the CDR3, the full variable domain is DAGVTQSPTHLIKTRGQQVTLRCSPISGHKSVSWYQQVLGQGPQFIFQYYEKEERGRGNFPDRFSARQFPNYSSELNVNALLLGDSALYLCASRQGLAGGSTGELFFGEGSRLTVL.

This chain links TRBV7-2 with TRBJ1-5, with D perhaps matching TRBD1 (5 bases). CDR3 size: 16 residues. The V end was cut by 0 bases, the J end by 6 bases, with 15 bases between. CDR1 and CDR2 (germline): SGHTA, FQGNSA. CDR3 loop: CASSLAQGQGFQPQHF. The CDR3 region has the DNA TGTGCCAGCAGCTTAGCGCAGGGCCAGGGTTTTCAGCCCCAGCATTTT.

In its sample, this clonotype was seen a few times. V is TRBV7-2 and J is TRBJ2-7, with D perhaps TRBD2 (5 bases). The ends were cut back, 6 bases at V and 4 bases at J, with 16 bases in the middle. Germline CDR1 reads SGHTA; CDR2 reads FQGNSA. This CDR3 comprises 14 residues. Written as DNA, the CDR3 is TGTGCCAGCAGTCGGACTGACGTGTCTTACGAGCAGTACTTC. This gives the protein CASSRTDVSYEQYF. The full variable domain, with the rest looked up from reference TRBV7-2 and TRBJ2-7, is GAGVSQSPSNKVTEKGKDVELRCDPISGHTALYWYRQSLGQGLEFLIYFQGNSAPDKSGLPSDRFSAERTGGSVSTLTIQRTQQEDSAVYLCASSRTDVSYEQYFGPGTRLTVT.

This clonotype was observed at least ten times. J is TRBJ1-5 and V is TRBV6-5, with D perhaps TRBD1 (6 bases). V dropped 8 bases and J dropped 6 bases, with 23 bases sitting between them. CDR1 MNHEY and CDR2 SVGAGI come from the germline V gene. This CDR3 has 16 amino acids. CDR3 amino acids: CASQLNYNRAGQPQHF. The CDR3 nucleotides read TGTGCCAGCCAACTTAATTATAACAGGGCTGGTCAGCCCCAGCATTTT.

The chain couples TRBV11-2 to TRBJ1-5; D remains unclear. Per germline, CDR1 SGHAT and CDR2 FQNNGV. V dropped 8 bases and J dropped 10 bases, with 18 bases sitting between them. The CDR3 consists of 13 residues. This CDR3 is CASYLNHEDPQHF. DNA for the CDR3: TGTGCCAGCTACCTAAACCACGAGGATCCCCAGCATTTT.

There are many counts of this clonotype. J is TRBJ2-3 and V is TRBV10-3; D is perhaps TRBD1 (6 bases). The CDR3 loop spans 13 amino acids. The V gene lost 8 bases and the J gene lost 7 bases, with 16 bases spanning the gap. Germline CDR1 reads ENHRY; CDR2 reads SYGVKD. CDR3 sequence: CAIGRGRGNTQYF. For the CDR3, the DNA is TGTGCCATCGGCAGGGGTAGGGGGAATACGCAGTATTTT.

This chain links TRBV11-2 with TRBJ2-5; D might be TRBD2 (5 bases). In germline, CDR1 is SGHAT, CDR2 FQNNGV. Trimming took off 2 bases at V and 10 bases at J, with 11 bases between the two ends. CDR3 length equals 12 residues. CDR3 protein: CASSLSGWDQYF. The CDR3 DNA reads as TGTGCCAGCAGCTTAAGCGGTTGGGACCAGTACTTC.

The sample holds one count of this clonotype. The chain combines TRBV5-1 with TRBJ2-1; 11 positions agree with TRBD1. The CDR3 spans 15 residues. CDR1 is SGHRS and CDR2 is YFSETQ in the germline V gene. Trimming at V came to 7 bases and at J to 4 bases, leaving 7 bases not matched to a gene. CDR3 loop: CASGTGTGGYNEQFF. CDR3 sequence (DNA): TGCGCCAGCGGGACCGGGACAGGGGGTTACAATGAGCAGTTCTTC.

The table lists this clonotype with many counts. The CDR3 region is CASSSRDYQPQHF. DNA for the CDR3: TGTGCCAGCAGCAGCAGGGATTATCAGCCCCAGCATTTT. V is TRBV7-2 and J is TRBJ1-5; a weak D match, TRBD1 (5 bases). Germline-derived CDR1 and CDR2 are SGHTA and FQGNSA. With 5 bases removed from V and 5 bases from J, the gap between germline ends came to 10 bases. This CDR3 is built from 13 residues.

DNA for the CDR3: TGTGCCAGCAGTTTAGCGCGGCTGGGGTTGGCTGAAGCTTTCTTT. It encodes CASSLARLGLAEAFF. The chain links TRBV12-3 or TRBV12-4 to TRBJ1-1, with D unresolved. The length of the CDR3 is 15 residues. Trimming shortened V by 0 bases and J by 6 bases, and 14 bases separated the two germline ends.

This clonotype was observed a handful of times. The chain employs TRBV20-1 and TRBJ2-5; tentatively, D is TRBD1 (6 bases). Germline CDR1 reads DFQATT; CDR2 reads SNEGSKA (reference sequence). Deletions cut 1 base from V and 1 base from J, with 16 bases between. This CDR3 is 16 amino acids long. CDR3 amino acids: CSARAPGTNPQETQYF. CDR3 sequence (DNA): TGCAGTGCTAGAGCCCCAGGGACAAACCCCCAAGAGACCCAGTACTTC.

This chain connects TRBV7-3 to TRBJ1-1; D gene unclear. The germline V gene has CDR1 SGHTA and CDR2 FQGTGA. The CDR3 runs 17 residues. The V gene lost 2 bases and the J gene lost 0 bases, with 16 bases spanning the gap. DNA for the CDR3: TGTGCCAGCAGCTTAGAGATCCCAGGACGTTTGAACACTGAAGCTTTCTTT. Translation: CASSLEIPGRLNTEAFF. Variable domain in full (rest from reference TRBV7-3 and TRBJ1-1): GAGVSQTPSNKVTEKGKYVELRCDPISGHTALYWYRQSLGQGPEFLIYFQGTGAADDSGLPNDRFFAVRPEGSVSTLKIQRTERGDSAVYLCASSLEIPGRLNTEAFFGQGTRLTVV.

This chain joins TRBV4-1 and TRBJ2-2; D is unresolved. This CDR3 spans 16 amino acids. V was trimmed by 0 bases and J by 3 bases, leaving 11 bases between them. CDR1 is MGHRA and CDR2 is YSYEKL in the germline V gene. The CDR3: CASSQDPGIYTGELFF. The CDR3, as DNA: TGCGCCAGCAGCCAAGATCCAGGCATCTACACCGGGGAGCTGTTTTTT.

This sequence joins TRBV20-1 and TRBJ2-1; 9 nucleotides align to TRBD2. The germline V gene has CDR1 DFQATT and CDR2 SNEGSKA (reference sequence). V trimming: 2 bases; J trimming: 7 bases; junction bases outside the gene matches: 12. The CDR3 extends over 16 amino acids. The CDR3 DNA sequence: TGCAGTGCTAGACCAATTCTAGCGGGGATAGAAAATGAGCAGTTCTTC. Residues: CSARPILAGIENEQFF.

There are many counts of this clonotype. The chain recombines TRBV5-6 with TRBJ1-5, with 9 positions matching TRBD1. Per germline, CDR1 SGHDT and CDR2 YYEEEE. The V gene end was trimmed by 4 bases and the J gene end by 7 bases; junction bases not matched to a gene: 6. The CDR3 sequence is 14 residues long. The CDR3 loop is CASSRTGVKQPQHF. The DNA for the CDR3 is TGTGCCAGCAGCCGGACAGGGGTGAAACAGCCCCAGCATTTT.

This clonotype was recorded at least ten times. The chain carries TRBV6-2 or TRBV6-3 and TRBJ1-1; no reliable D call. The CDR3 runs 13 residues. Trimming removed 6 bases from V and 0 bases from J, with 8 bases in between. Per the germline V gene, CDR1 is MNHEY and CDR2 is SVGEGT. CDR3 region: CASSNELNTEAFF. Written as DNA, the CDR3 is TGTGCCAGCAGCAACGAGCTGAACACTGAAGCTTTCTTT.

This clonotype occurred many times. V is TRBV5-8 and J is TRBJ2-3; D uncertain. The V end lost 2 bases, the J end lost 2 bases, and 6 bases lay between the germline ends. The CDR3 is 13 residues long. Germline V lookup: CDR1 SGHTS, CDR2 YDEGEE. CDR3 sequence: CASSFRATDTQYF. In DNA, the CDR3 is TGTGCCAGCAGCTTTCGGGCCACAGATACGCAGTATTTT.

This clonotype was detected many times. The chain uses TRBV7-9 and TRBJ2-1; tentative D call: TRBD2 (5 bases). Trimming shortened V by 7 bases and J by 4 bases, and 11 bases separated the two germline ends. Per germline, CDR1 SEHNR and CDR2 FQNEAQ (reference sequence). The CDR3 contains 13 residues. The DNA of the CDR3 is TGTGCCAGCAAGGACGGGGAATACAATGAGCAGTTCTTC. Its translation is CASKDGEYNEQFF.

The V call is TRBV20-1, the J call TRBJ1-6; D might be TRBD1 (6 bases). There are 17 residues in the CDR3. CDR1 is DFQATT and CDR2 is SNEGSKA in the germline V gene (reference sequence). With 0 bases removed from V and 0 bases from J, the gap between germline ends came to 12 bases. CDR3 sequence: CSAREDRTSSYNSPLHF. The DNA of the CDR3 is TGCAGTGCTAGAGAAGACAGGACCAGCTCCTATAATTCACCCCTCCACTTT.

This clonotype was found many times. This rearrangement joins TRBV7-2 to TRBJ2-5; 8 positions match TRBD2. The CDR3 covers 14 residues. V lost 2 bases, J lost 6 bases, and 5 bases stayed unmatched. Germline V CDR1 and CDR2: SGHTA, FQGNSA. This CDR3 is CASSLSGGGKTQYF. CDR3 sequence (DNA): TGTGCCAGCAGCTTATCCGGGGGGGGGAAGACCCAGTACTTC. Looking up the rest from reference TRBV7-2 and TRBJ2-5 gives the full variable domain: GAGVSQSPSNKVTEKGKDVELRCDPISGHTALYWYRQSLGQGLEFLIYFQGNSAPDKSGLPSDRFSAERTGGSVSTLTIQRTQQEDSAVYLCASSLSGGGKTQYFGPGTRLLVL.

The V gene is TRBV28, the J gene TRBJ2-1; D call uncertain. The germline V and J ends were trimmed by 5 bases and 8 bases, with 13 bases remaining between them. The CDR3 contains 13 residues. CDR1 is MDHEN, CDR2 SYDVKM, per germline. CDR3 DNA sequence: TGTGCCAGCAGTCCCCCGCCCCCTCATGAGCAGTTCTTC. Protein: CASSPPPPHEQFF.

The CDR3 sequence: CASSPRVSSYNEQFF. DNA for the CDR3: TGTGCCAGCAGCCCCAGGGTAAGCTCCTACAATGAGCAGTTCTTC. The chain recombines TRBV12-3 or TRBV12-4 with TRBJ2-1; TRBD1 might be the D (5 bases). V was pared by 6 bases and J by 0 bases, with 12 bases between. CDR3 length: 15 residues.

This chain uses TRBV7-6 with TRBJ2-1; D assignment may be TRBD1 or TRBD2 (7 bases each). This CDR3 is 15 amino acids long. Germline V CDR1 and CDR2: SGHVS, FNYEAQ. V was cut by 1 base and J by 5 bases, with 12 bases left in between. As DNA, the CDR3 is TGTGCCAGCAGCTTAGTTTCAGGGGGGGACAATGAGCAGTTCTTC. Translating gives CASSLVSGGDNEQFF.

The rearrangement joins TRBV7-2 to TRBJ2-1; 11 bases fit TRBD2. Per germline, CDR1 SGHTA and CDR2 FQGNSA. Trimming took 7 bases from V and 6 from J; bases not matched to a gene: 11. The CDR3 totals 16 residues. The CDR3 protein is CASNSGAGLAANEQFF. CDR3 nucleotides: TGTGCCAGCAACTCTGGGGCGGGACTAGCGGCCAATGAGCAGTTCTTC.

This clonotype came up a few times. The rearrangement joins TRBV9 to TRBJ2-2, with D unresolved. Germline CDR1 reads SGDLS; CDR2 reads YYNGEE. CDR3 length: 15 amino acids. Trimming removed 0 bases from V and 0 bases from J, with 6 bases in between. This CDR3 reads CASSVVDSNTGELFF. DNA for the CDR3: TGTGCCAGCAGCGTAGTAGATTCGAACACCGGGGAGCTGTTTTTT. Full variable domain (outside the CDR3, taken from reference TRBV9 and TRBJ2-2): DSGVTQTPKHLITATGQRVTLRCSPRSGDLSVYWYQQSLDQGLQFLIQYYNGEERAKGNILERFSAQQFPDLHSELNLSSLELGDSALYFCASSVVDSNTGELFFGEGSRLTVL.

This clonotype was observed at least ten times. The rearrangement links TRBV7-9 to TRBJ2-1; 11 positions match TRBD2. This CDR3 region has 15 residues. The V gene end was trimmed by 5 bases and the J gene end by 6 bases; junction bases not matched to a gene: 6. Germline V gene lookup returns CDR1 SEHNR and CDR2 FQNEAQ (reference sequence). This CDR3 reads CASSTGTSGTNEQFF. The CDR3 nucleotides read TGTGCCAGCAGCACCGGGACTAGCGGAACCAATGAGCAGTTCTTC.

This clonotype was seen ten or more times. V usage is TRBV7-2 and J usage is TRBJ1-2, with 8 positions matching TRBD1. From germline, CDR1 is SGHTA and CDR2 FQGNSA. Trimming cost V 5 bases and J 8 bases; bases outside gene matches: 16. The CDR3 extends over 16 amino acids. The CDR3 region has the DNA TGTGCCAGCAGCCCGCGGTGGGACAGGCCTATCGGCGGCTACACCTTC. This codes for CASSPRWDRPIGGYTF.

This clonotype showed up just a few times. The CDR3 sequence is CASSLVKGQGREQYF. CDR3 in DNA: TGTGCCAGCAGCTTAGTTAAGGGGCAGGGGAGGGAGCAGTACTTC. This chain uses TRBV7-2 with TRBJ2-7; tentatively, D is TRBD1 or TRBD2 (6 bases each). The ends were cut back, 1 base at V and 7 bases at J, with 17 bases in the middle. CDR3 length equals 15 residues. Germline CDR1 and CDR2: SGHTA and FQGNSA.

The V gene is TRBV30, the J gene TRBJ2-6, with 7 bases identical to TRBD1. From germline, CDR1 is GTSNPN and CDR2 SVGIG (reference sequence). With 8 bases clipped from V and 2 bases from J, the junction kept 6 bases outside the gene matches. CDR3 size: 14 residues. The CDR3 is CARNRGTGANVLTF. For the CDR3, the DNA is TGTGCCAGAAACAGGGGTACTGGGGCCAACGTCCTGACTTTC.